This passage covers 21 T cell receptor beta chains from one sample sequenced in a study of blood T cell repertoires in COVID-19. Using immunoSEQ multiplex PCR, the repertoire was profiled, and TCRdb retains in-frame clones only, with some absent. The sample contains approximately 120,000 clones, roughly 79% of which appear only once. The sequencing sample was made of peripheral blood. The receptors come from a human donor in a cohort sampled during active COVID-19.

The CDR3 nucleotides are TGCGCCAGCAGCGCGGGGGCGTTGGGGGGAGGACGAGATACGCAGTATTTT. Translating gives CASSAGALGGGRDTQYF. V gene TRBV5-1 combines with J gene TRBJ2-3; tentative D call: TRBD2 (7 bases). Trimming stripped 4 bases from V and 5 bases from J, with 23 bases between. Germline assignment: CDR1 SGHRS and CDR2 YFSETQ. This CDR3 region has 17 residues.

This clone was recorded only once. The DNA of the CDR3 is TGTGCCAGCAGCCGACGGACAGAAAACTCCATTTACACCGGGGAGCTGTTTTTT. Its protein is CASSRRTENSIYTGELFF. J is TRBJ2-2 and V is TRBV9; D is perhaps TRBD1 (6 bases). Germline assignment: CDR1 SGDLS and CDR2 YYNGEE. The CDR3 contains 18 residues. Trimming removed 4 bases from V and 3 bases from J, with 22 bases in between.

The chain has TRBV10-2 and TRBJ2-3; D is perhaps TRBD2 (6 bases). V dropped 5 bases and J dropped 6 bases, with 21 bases sitting between them. In germline, CDR1 is WSHSY, CDR2 SAAADI. The CDR3 runs to 16 residues. CDR3 region: CASSLSVGGHADTQYF. The CDR3 DNA sequence: TGCGCCAGCAGTCTCTCGGTGGGGGGTCACGCTGATACGCAGTATTTT.

J is TRBJ1-4 and V is TRBV30; no reliable D call. The CDR3 is made up of 12 amino acids. Germline V gene lookup returns CDR1 GTSNPN and CDR2 SVGIG (reference sequence). The germline V and J ends were trimmed by 4 bases and 7 bases, with 10 bases remaining between them. In DNA, the CDR3 is TGTGCCTGGATGGGTGGAGGTGAAAAACTGTTTTTT. Encoded protein: CAWMGGGEKLFF.

The V gene is TRBV6-1, the J gene TRBJ2-7; TRBD1 might be the D (6 bases). Trimming removed 2 bases from V and 2 bases from J, with 13 bases in between. Germline-derived CDR1 and CDR2 are MNHNS and SASEGT. There are 15 residues in the CDR3. CDR3 bases: TGTGCCAGCAGTGAAAACCCTGACAGGCCCTACGAGCAGTACTTC. Its protein product is CASSENPDRPYEQYF.

The chain joins TRBV6-5 to TRBJ2-7; 10 positions agree with TRBD1. The germline V gene has CDR1 MNHEY and CDR2 SVGAGI. The CDR3 length is 15 residues. V trimming: 3 bases; J trimming: 3 bases; junction bases outside the gene matches: 5. CDR3 sequence (DNA): TGTGCCAGCAGTTATAGCGGGACAGGGGACTACGAGCAGTACTTC. Its protein product is CASSYSGTGDYEQYF.

This rearrangement joins TRBV5-6 to TRBJ2-1; TRBD1 matches 10 bases. CDR1 and CDR2 from the germline V gene are SGHDT and YYEEEE. J was trimmed by 8 bases and V by 4 bases; bases with no gene match: 6. The CDR3 runs 14 residues. CDR3 DNA sequence: TGTGCCAGCAGCGCGACAGGGGGCGCATATGAGCAGTTCTTC. Translated, it gives CASSATGGAYEQFF.

V is TRBV2 and J is TRBJ1-5; D unresolved. Trimming left V 8 bases short and J 5 bases short, with 16 bases between. Germline V CDR1 and CDR2: SNHLY, FYNNEI. CDR3 length: 14 amino acids. The CDR3 DNA sequence: TGTGCCAGCCGCCGGGAACAACAGTATCAGCCCCAGCATTTT. Protein sequence: CASRREQQYQPQHF.

The chain uses TRBV11-2 and TRBJ2-2; TRBD1 might be the D (5 bases). Germline V gives CDR1 SGHAT, CDR2 FQNNGV. V was pared by 3 bases and J by 4 bases, with 9 bases between. The CDR3 has 14 amino acids. The CDR3 coding sequence is TGTGCCAGCAGCTTCGGGCAGGGCACCGGGGAGCTGTTTTTT. Translating it yields CASSFGQGTGELFF.

The chain couples TRBV4-2 to TRBJ2-7; 7 bases align to TRBD1. The CDR3 totals 18 residues. V dropped 2 bases and J dropped 2; count of bases not matched to a gene: 15. CDR1 and CDR2 (germline): LGHNA, YNFKEQ. The CDR3 loop reads CASSQIITLRDSTYEQYF. The DNA for the CDR3 is TGTGCCAGCAGCCAAATAATAACCCTTCGGGACAGTACCTACGAGCAGTACTTC.

The chain has TRBV2 and TRBJ2-7, with 7 positions matching TRBD2. This CDR3 spans 15 amino acids. CDR1 is SNHLY, CDR2 FYNNEI, per germline. With V trimmed by 3 bases and J by 1 base, 6 bases remained unmatched. CDR3 in DNA: TGTGCCAGCAGTGACCTCAGCGGGACGTCCTACGAGCAGTACTTC. Its protein product is CASSDLSGTSYEQYF.

The gene calls are TRBV4-1 and TRBJ2-2; the match to TRBD2 covers 8 bases. The CDR3 contains 16 residues. V gave up 0 bases and J gave up 8 bases; unmatched junction bases: 8. Germline V gene data show CDR1 as MGHRA and CDR2 as YSYEKL. For the CDR3, the DNA is TGCGCCAGCAGCCAAGATTTCGGGGGGGCGGTTGGGGAGCTGTTTTTT. It is translated as CASSQDFGGAVGELFF.

V gene TRBV7-3 combines with J gene TRBJ2-7; 9 nucleotides align to TRBD1. Germline CDR1 is SGHTA and CDR2 is FQGTGA. The CDR3 extends over 13 amino acids. Losses at the gene ends were 5 bases for V and 5 bases for J; bases not matched to a gene: 4. CDR3 sequence (DNA): TGTGCCAGCAGCCAGGGGACAGGGAACGAGCAGTACTTC. This codes for CASSQGTGNEQYF.

The chain employs TRBV28 and TRBJ2-7, with 8 bases lining up with TRBD1. This CDR3 has 12 amino acids. Per the germline V gene, CDR1 is MDHEN and CDR2 is SYDVKM. V was clipped by 8 bases and J by 5 bases; unmatched bases: 5. The CDR3 protein is CASGQGNHEQYF. CDR3 nucleotide sequence: TGTGCCAGCGGACAGGGTAACCACGAGCAGTACTTC.

The CDR3 loop reads CASKTGQAYEAFF. CDR3 nucleotides: TGTGCCAGCAAGACGGGACAGGCCTATGAAGCTTTCTTT. V gene TRBV6-6 combines with J gene TRBJ1-1; 8 bases are shared with TRBD1. The CDR3 is made up of 13 amino acids. Germline lookup yields CDR1 MNHNY and CDR2 SVGAGI (reference sequence). The J segment lost 7 bases and the V segment lost 7 bases, leaving 8 bases of the junction unmatched.

The J gene is TRBJ2-2, the V gene TRBV29-1, with D tentatively TRBD2 (6 bases). This CDR3 is built from 14 residues. The V gene lost 4 bases and the J gene lost 4 bases, with 13 bases spanning the gap. The germline CDR1 and CDR2 sequences are SQVTM and ANQGSEA. For the CDR3, the DNA is TGCAGCGTTGGGGTGGTGGGGGGCACCGGGGAGCTGTTTTTT. Its translation is CSVGVVGGTGELFF.

The chain carries TRBV2 and TRBJ2-2, with D maybe TRBD1 (5 bases). V lost 7 bases, J lost 4 bases, and 19 bases lay in between. This CDR3 comprises 16 residues. The germline gives CDR1 SNHLY, CDR2 FYNNEI. The CDR3, as DNA: TGTGCCAGCAATGAGCTAATCAGGGTTGGCACCGGGGAGCTGTTTTTT. This encodes CASNELIRVGTGELFF.

The CDR3 protein is CASSTDRGGEKLFF. The CDR3 bases are TGTGCCAGTAGTACGGACAGGGGTGGCGAAAAACTGTTTTTT. The genes are TRBV19 and TRBJ1-4; 9 bases line up with TRBD1. The CDR3 runs 14 residues. Germline values: CDR1 LNHDA, CDR2 SQIVND (reference sequence). V shed 4 bases and J 8 bases; nucleotides not matched to a gene: 5.

The genes are TRBV5-4 and TRBJ2-7; D remains ambiguous. The CDR3 runs 11 residues. CDR1 and CDR2 from the germline V gene are SGHNT and YYREEE (reference sequence). Deletions cut 3 bases from V and 4 bases from J, with 5 bases between. CDR3 amino acids: CASSSRYEQYF. CDR3 in DNA: TGTGCCAGCAGCTCTAGGTACGAGCAGTACTTC. Together with reference TRBV5-4 and TRBJ2-7, the CDR3 gives the full variable domain: ETGVTQSPTHLIKTRGQQVTLRCSSQSGHNTVSWYQQALGQGPQFIFQYYREEENGRGNFPPRFSGLQFPNYSSELNVNALELDDSALYLCASSSRYEQYFGPGTRLTVT.

This rearrangement joins TRBV12-5 to TRBJ1-1; unclear D gene. Trimming removed 1 base at V and 3 bases at J, with 6 bases between. Germline values: CDR1 LGHNT, CDR2 FRNRAP. This CDR3 contains 13 residues. CDR3 sequence reads: CASGLARYTEAFF. In DNA form, the CDR3 reads TGTGCTAGTGGTTTGGCCCGGTACACTGAAGCTTTCTTT.

The V and J genes are TRBV6-5 and TRBJ1-2; 7 bases line up with TRBD1. The CDR3 totals 14 residues. CDR1 is MNHEY and CDR2 is SVGAGI in the germline V gene. Trimming took 4 bases from V and 8 from J; bases not matched to a gene: 10. Here the CDR3 DNA reads TGTGCCAGCAGTTTCGACAGGGTGATGAGAGGCTACACCTTC. Its translation is CASSFDRVMRGYTF.